This TCR beta chain is drawn from a study of T cell changes during pregnancy in multiple sclerosis. The CDR3 length is 15 residues. V gave up 5 bases and J gave up 8 bases; unmatched junction bases: 14. Germline CDR1 reads GTSNPN; CDR2 reads SVGIG (reference sequence). Generated by immunoSEQ multiplex PCR, the TCRdb table keeps only in-frame clones and is missing some. The sample comprises 40,000 or so clones, approximately 90% of which are singletons, and around 0.47% rests with the top ten. The origin of this receptor is a female donor in good health, enrolled as a control in a pregnancy study. The chain uses TRBV30 and TRBJ2-1; 8 bases agree with TRBD1. Specimen: CD4+ T cells from peripheral blood mononuclear cells, collected in the first trimester of pregnancy. The CDR3 spells CAWCLPPGQDYEQFF. The CDR3 DNA reads as TGTGCCTGGTGCCTCCCCCCGGGACAGGACTATGAGCAGTTCTTC.